This record concerns one T cell receptor (beta chain) sequence. This entry comes from a study of T cells in Graves' hyperthyroidism and ophthalmopathy. Trimming shortened V by 4 bases and J by 6 bases, and 13 bases separated the two germline ends. Germline CDR1 is KGHSH and CDR2 is LQKENI. The CDR3 totals 13 residues. Amplification yielded TCR beta CDR3 regions, with RNA transcripts as the source. TCR CDR3 regions were first amplified by RT-PCR with HTBI primers. TCRdb reprocessed the multiplex PCR reads via MiXCR and lists one record per CDR3 protein. This sample yields over 150,000 distinct CDR3 sequences, of which more than 15% are seen a single time; roughly 30% belongs to the top ten.

The chain couples TRBV18 to TRBJ2-7, with a weak D call TRBD2 (6 bases). The source of this sequence is a woman aged 50 to 60 with Graves' hyperthyroidism. Sequences were obtained from blood. The DNA for the CDR3 is TGTGCCAGCTCACTAACTAACGGGAGCGAGCAGTACTTC. Protein: CASSLTNGSEQYF. Drawing the rest from reference TRBV18 and TRBJ2-7, the complete variable domain is NAGVMQNPRHLVRRRGQEARLRCSPMKGHSHVYWYRQLPEEGLKFMVYLQKENIIDESGMPKERFSAEFPKEGPSILRIQQVVRGDSAAYFCASSLTNGSEQYFGPGTRLTVT.